Listed below are T cell receptor beta chains from one sample, sequenced in a study of blood T cell repertoires in COVID-19. Sequenced by immunoSEQ multiplex PCR; TCRdb stores in-frame clones only, minus some. The profile covers about 59,000 clones, with roughly 70% appearing a single time and more than 15% taken by the ten largest. Material for sequencing was peripheral blood. These receptors were taken from a woman aged 45-65 years with active or convalescent COVID-19. Each CDR3 is given with its conserved first and last residue. The order of the fields is J gene, V gene, CDR3 length, D gene, clone size, CDR3 DNA, CDR3 protein. D genes are given only for firm matches. Some rows have no size entry. The others give once, few or many, or a class for an expanded clone.

J: TRBJ2-2
V: TRBV5-1
length: 16
D: TRBD2
size: few
DNA: TGCGCCAGCAGCTGGGGATCTAGCGGGAACACCGGGGAGCTGTTTTTT
CDR3: CASSWGSSGNTGELFF

J: TRBJ2-2
V: TRBV7-9
length: 16
D: TRBD1
size: -
DNA: TGTGCCAGCAGCTCAAGGGACAGGGGAAACACCGGGGAGCTGTTTTTT
CDR3: CASSSRDRGNTGELFF

J: TRBJ1-2
V: TRBV28
length: 14
D: TRBD1
size: -
DNA: TGTGCCAGCAGTTTTGGGACAGGAAACTATGGCTACACCTTC
CDR3: CASSFGTGNYGYTF

J: TRBJ2-6
V: TRBV19
length: 14
D: TRBD1
size: -
DNA: TGTGCCAGTAGCCCGACAGGGCAGGGCGTCGTCCTGACTTTC
CDR3: CASSPTGQGVVLTF

J: TRBJ2-2
V: TRBV24-1
length: 14
D: TRBD1
size: -
DNA: TGTGCCACCAGTGCTACGACAGGGACGAGGGAGCTGTTTTTT
CDR3: CATSATTGTRELFF

J: TRBJ2-3
V: TRBV6-1
length: 15
D: -
size: -
DNA: TGTGCCAGCAGTGATAGCGGAGGGGGCACAGATACGCAGTATTTT
CDR3: CASSDSGGGTDTQYF

J: TRBJ1-1
V: TRBV4-1
length: 15
D: TRBD1
size: -
DNA: TGCGCCAGCAGCCCGGGGGGACAGGGGATGACTGAAGCTTTCTTT
CDR3: CASSPGGQGMTEAFF

J: TRBJ2-7
V: TRBV29-1
length: 12
D: -
size: -
DNA: TGCAGCGTTCACGACAGCCTCTACGAGCAGTACTTC
CDR3: CSVHDSLYEQYF

J: TRBJ2-7
V: TRBV11-3
length: 13
D: -
size: -
DNA: TGTGCCAGCAGCTTGGGCAGCCGATGGGAGCAGTACTTC
CDR3: CASSLGSRWEQYF

J: TRBJ2-1
V: TRBV5-1
length: 15
D: TRBD2
size: -
DNA: TGCGCCAGCAGCGTCGGGACTAGCGGGTATAATTTCGAGTTCTTC
CDR3: CASSVGTSGYNFEFF

J: TRBJ2-5
V: TRBV6-5
length: 15
D: -
size: -
DNA: TGTGCCAGCAGAGCCGCACAGGGATCTACGGAGACCCAGTACTTC
CDR3: CASRAAQGSTETQYF

J: TRBJ1-3
V: TRBV14
length: 17
D: -
size: -
DNA: TGTGCCAGCAGCCCTTTCAGTGGCGGTCTTGGCGGAAACACCATATATTTT
CDR3: CASSPFSGGLGGNTIYF

J: TRBJ1-2
V: TRBV11-2
length: 12
D: -
size: -
DNA: TGTGCCAGCAGTGGGGGGGTCTATGGCTACACCTTC
CDR3: CASSGGVYGYTF

J: TRBJ1-1
V: TRBV7-2
length: 13
D: -
size: once
DNA: TGTGCCAGCAGCTTAGCGGGGCCCTTTGGAGCTTTCTTT
CDR3: CASSLAGPFGAFF

J: TRBJ2-1
V: TRBV19
length: 13
D: -
size: few
DNA: TGTGCCAGTAGTACAGGACAGTTCAATGAGCAGTTCTTC
CDR3: CASSTGQFNEQFF

J: TRBJ1-1
V: TRBV27
length: 17
D: TRBD1
size: -
DNA: TGTGCCAGCAGTCGAAACAGGGGACCAGTCATGAACACTGAAGCTTTCTTT
CDR3: CASSRNRGPVMNTEAFF

J: TRBJ2-7
V: TRBV6-5
length: 15
D: TRBD2
size: many
DNA: TGTGCCAGCAGTCGGTATAGCGGGAGCTCCTACGAGCAGTACTTC
CDR3: CASSRYSGSSYEQYF